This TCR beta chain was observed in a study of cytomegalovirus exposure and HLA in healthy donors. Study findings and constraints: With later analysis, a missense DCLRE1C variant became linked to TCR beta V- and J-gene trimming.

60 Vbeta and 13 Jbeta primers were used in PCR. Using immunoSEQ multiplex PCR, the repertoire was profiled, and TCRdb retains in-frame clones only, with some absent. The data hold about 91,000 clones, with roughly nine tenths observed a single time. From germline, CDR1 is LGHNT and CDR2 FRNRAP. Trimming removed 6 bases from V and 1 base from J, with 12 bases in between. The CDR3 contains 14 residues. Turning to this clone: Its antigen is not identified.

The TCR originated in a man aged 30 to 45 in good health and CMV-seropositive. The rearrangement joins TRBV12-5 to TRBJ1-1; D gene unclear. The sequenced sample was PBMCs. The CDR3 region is CASGPIDKNTEAFF. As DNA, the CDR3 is TGTGCTAGTGGACCTATCGACAAGAACACTGAAGCTTTCTTT.